This T cell receptor (beta chain) derives from a study of CXCR3-negative and CXCR3-positive naive CD8 T cells. Study outcomes and limitations: Naive cells with CXCR3 showed TRB CDR3s that were more hydrophobic than those in CXCR3-negative naive cells. Each naive subset displayed comparably high diversity, whereas memory CD8+ cells displayed much lower diversity.

At about 310,000 cells each, triplicate sorts were carried out for each CD8+ T cell subset. TRB cDNA libraries were made by UMI-labeled 5' RACE. TCRdb re-analyzed the 5' RACE reads; it lists each CDR3 protein once, without DNA. Its clone listing holds 84,000 or so distinct CDR3 sequences. On this clonotype itself: What it recognizes is unknown.

The sequence came from a human donor in good health. Some clones in this sample may be carry-over from other donors' samples. Sequencing was performed on naive CXCR3+ CD8+ T cells from blood. The subset was: CD45RO-CCR7+CD27+CD95- naive CD8+ T cells expressing CXCR3 (TNR3+).

The CDR3 here is CASSPGRTNSPLHF. The V gene is TRBV7-2, the J gene TRBJ1-6; TCRdb gives TRBD1 as the D gene, but with no DNA this cannot be confirmed. In germline, CDR1 is SGHTA, CDR2 FQGNSA. The length of the CDR3 is 14 residues.